This TCR beta chain emerged from a study of cytomegalovirus exposure and HLA in healthy donors. Profiling relied on immunoSEQ multiplex PCR, and the TCRdb table lists in-frame clones only, not all of them. The table shows under 80,000 clones, with around 94% occurring only once. The CDR3 has 15 amino acids. Germline V gives CDR1 LNHDA, CDR2 SQIVND (reference sequence). The V gene lost 7 bases and the J gene lost 6 bases, with 19 bases spanning the gap. Study-wide results and caveats: The classifier was said to identify cytomegalovirus status with high specificity and sensitivity. First-cohort TCR clusters tended to co-occur in the 130 or so validation repertoires, a later analysis found.

In regard to this clone: Its antigen is unidentified.

Sequences were obtained from PBMCs. The chain uses TRBV19 and TRBJ2-1; D may be TRBD1 (6 bases). This TCR derives from a woman aged 18-35 years in good health and CMV-seropositive. The CDR3 DNA follows: TGTGCCAGTAACGACGGACAGCTCCTTCCCAATGAGCAGTTCTTC. Translated, it gives CASNDGQLLPNEQFF.